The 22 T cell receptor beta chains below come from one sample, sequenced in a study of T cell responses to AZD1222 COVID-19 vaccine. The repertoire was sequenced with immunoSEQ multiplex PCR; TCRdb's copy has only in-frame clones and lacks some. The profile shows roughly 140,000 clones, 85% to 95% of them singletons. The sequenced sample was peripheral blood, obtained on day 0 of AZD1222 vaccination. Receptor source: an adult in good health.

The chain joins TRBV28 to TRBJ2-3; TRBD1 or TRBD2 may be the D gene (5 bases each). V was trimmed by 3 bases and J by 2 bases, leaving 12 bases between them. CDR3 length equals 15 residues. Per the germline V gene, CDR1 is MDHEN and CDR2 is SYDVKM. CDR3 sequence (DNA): TGTGCCAGCAGTTTTGTGGGGGTCGCCACAGATACGCAGTATTTT. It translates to CASSFVGVATDTQYF. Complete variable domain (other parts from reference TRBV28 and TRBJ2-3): DVKVTQSSRYLVKRTGEKVFLECVQDMDHENMFWYRQDPGLGLRLIYFSYDVKMKEKGDIPEGYSVSREKKERFSLILESASTNQTSMYLCASSFVGVATDTQYFGPGTRLTVL.

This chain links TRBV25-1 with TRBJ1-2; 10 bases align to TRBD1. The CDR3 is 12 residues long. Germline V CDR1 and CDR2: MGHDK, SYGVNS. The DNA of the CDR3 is TGTGGAGACAGGGGGCGTATCTATGGCTACACCTTC. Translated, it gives CGDRGRIYGYTF.

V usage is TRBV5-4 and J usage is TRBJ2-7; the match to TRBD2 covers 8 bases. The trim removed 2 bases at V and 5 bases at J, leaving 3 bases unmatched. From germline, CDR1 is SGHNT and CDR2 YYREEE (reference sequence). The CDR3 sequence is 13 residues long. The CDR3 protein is CASSLGTRDEQYF. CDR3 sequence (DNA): TGTGCCAGCAGCTTAGGGACTAGAGACGAGCAGTACTTC.

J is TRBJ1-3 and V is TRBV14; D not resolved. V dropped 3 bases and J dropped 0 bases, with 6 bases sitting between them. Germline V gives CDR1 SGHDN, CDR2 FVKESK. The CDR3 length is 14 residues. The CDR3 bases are TGTGCCAGCAGCCAGGACCACTCTGGAAACACCATATATTTT. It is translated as CASSQDHSGNTIYF.

The CDR3 loop reads CASRTGGPNTEAFF. Written as DNA, the CDR3 is TGTGCCAGCAGGACCGGGGGCCCGAACACTGAAGCTTTCTTT. The rearrangement links TRBV6-5 to TRBJ1-1; a weak D match, TRBD1 (6 bases). Trimming removed 6 bases at V and 1 base at J, with 12 bases between. The length of the CDR3 is 14 residues. Germline V gene sequence: CDR1 MNHEY, CDR2 SVGAGI.

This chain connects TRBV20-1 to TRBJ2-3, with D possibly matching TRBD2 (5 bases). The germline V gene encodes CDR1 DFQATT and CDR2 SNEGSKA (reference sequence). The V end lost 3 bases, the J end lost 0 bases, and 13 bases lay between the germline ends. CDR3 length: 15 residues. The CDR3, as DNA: TGCAGTGCTAGTAAAGGCGGCGGGAGCACAGATACGCAGTATTTT. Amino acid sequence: CSASKGGGSTDTQYF.

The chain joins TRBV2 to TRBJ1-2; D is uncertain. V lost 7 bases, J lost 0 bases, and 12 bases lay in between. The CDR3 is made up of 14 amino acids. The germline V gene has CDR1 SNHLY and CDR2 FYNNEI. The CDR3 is CASNLRLANYGYTF. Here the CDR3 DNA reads TGTGCCAGCAATTTACGACTCGCTAACTATGGCTACACCTTC.

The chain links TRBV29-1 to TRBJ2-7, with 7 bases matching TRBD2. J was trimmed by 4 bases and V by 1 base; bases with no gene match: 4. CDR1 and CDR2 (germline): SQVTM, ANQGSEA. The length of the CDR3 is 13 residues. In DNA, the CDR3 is TGCAGCGTTGAAGGGGGAGGGGAATACGAGCAGTACTTC. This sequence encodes CSVEGGGEYEQYF.

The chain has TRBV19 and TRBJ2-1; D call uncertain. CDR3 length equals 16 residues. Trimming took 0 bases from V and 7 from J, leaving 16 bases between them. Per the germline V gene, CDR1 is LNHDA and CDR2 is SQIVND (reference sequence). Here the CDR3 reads CASSIDGIKPLNEQFF. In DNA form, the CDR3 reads TGTGCCAGTAGTATAGACGGAATTAAACCCCTGAATGAGCAGTTCTTC.

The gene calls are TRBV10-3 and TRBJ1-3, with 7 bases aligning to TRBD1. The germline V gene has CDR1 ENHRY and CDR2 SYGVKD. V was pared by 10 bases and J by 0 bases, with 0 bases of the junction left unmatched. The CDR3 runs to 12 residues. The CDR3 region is CANRGSGNTIYF. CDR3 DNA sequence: TGTGCCAACAGGGGCTCTGGAAACACCATATATTTT.

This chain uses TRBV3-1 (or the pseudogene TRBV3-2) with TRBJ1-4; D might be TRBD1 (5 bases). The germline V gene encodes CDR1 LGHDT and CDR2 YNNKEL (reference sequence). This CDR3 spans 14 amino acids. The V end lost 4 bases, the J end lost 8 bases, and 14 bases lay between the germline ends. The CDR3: CASSPAGNEEKLFF. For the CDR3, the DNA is TGTGCCAGCAGCCCCGCAGGGAATGAGGAAAAACTGTTTTTT.

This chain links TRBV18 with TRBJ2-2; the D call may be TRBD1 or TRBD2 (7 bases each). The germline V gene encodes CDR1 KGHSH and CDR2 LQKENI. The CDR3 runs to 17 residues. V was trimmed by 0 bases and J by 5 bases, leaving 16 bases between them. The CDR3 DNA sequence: TGTGCCAGCTCACCACCCATGGGAGGGGGCAAGACCGGGGAGCTGTTTTTT. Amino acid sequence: CASSPPMGGGKTGELFF.

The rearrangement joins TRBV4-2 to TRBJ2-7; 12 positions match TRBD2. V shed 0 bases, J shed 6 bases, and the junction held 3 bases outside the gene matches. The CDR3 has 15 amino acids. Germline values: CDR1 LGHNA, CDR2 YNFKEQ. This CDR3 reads CASSQDLAGGREQYF. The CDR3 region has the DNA TGTGCCAGCAGCCAAGATCTAGCGGGGGGGCGCGAGCAGTACTTC.

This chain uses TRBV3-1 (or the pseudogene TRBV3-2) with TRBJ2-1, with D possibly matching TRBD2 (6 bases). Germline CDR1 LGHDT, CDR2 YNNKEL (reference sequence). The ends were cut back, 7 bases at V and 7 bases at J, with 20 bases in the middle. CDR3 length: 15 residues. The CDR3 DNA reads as TGTGCCAGCACACTCAAAGGGAGGAGAGAGAATGAGCAGTTCTTC. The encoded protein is CASTLKGRRENEQFF.

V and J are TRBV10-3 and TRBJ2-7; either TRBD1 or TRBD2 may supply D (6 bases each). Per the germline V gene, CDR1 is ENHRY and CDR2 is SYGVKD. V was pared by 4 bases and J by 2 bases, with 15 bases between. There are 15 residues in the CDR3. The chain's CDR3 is CAISVRGQGAYEQYF. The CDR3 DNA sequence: TGTGCCATCAGTGTCCGGGGGCAGGGCGCCTACGAGCAGTACTTC.

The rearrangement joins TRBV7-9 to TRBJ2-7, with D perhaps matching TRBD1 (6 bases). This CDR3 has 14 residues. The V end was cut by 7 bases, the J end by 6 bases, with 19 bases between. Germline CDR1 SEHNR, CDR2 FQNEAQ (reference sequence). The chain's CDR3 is CASTSRDKFFEQYF. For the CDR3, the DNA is TGTGCCAGCACCTCCCGGGACAAATTCTTCGAGCAGTACTTC.

CDR3: CASSRTGDGNEQFF. The CDR3 nucleotides read TGTGCCAGCAGCCGGACAGGCGACGGCAATGAGCAGTTCTTC. This chain uses TRBV3-1 (or the pseudogene TRBV3-2) with TRBJ2-1; 7 nucleotides line up with TRBD1. V lost 4 bases and J lost 6; bases outside the gene matches: 6. Germline V gene lookup returns CDR1 LGHDT and CDR2 YNNKEL (reference sequence). There are 14 residues in the CDR3.

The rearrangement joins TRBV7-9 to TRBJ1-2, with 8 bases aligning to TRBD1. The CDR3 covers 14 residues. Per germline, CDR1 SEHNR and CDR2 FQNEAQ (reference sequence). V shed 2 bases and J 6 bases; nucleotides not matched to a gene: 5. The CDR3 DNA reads TGTGCCAGCAGCTTACTCGGACAGGGCAATGGCTACACCTTC. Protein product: CASSLLGQGNGYTF.

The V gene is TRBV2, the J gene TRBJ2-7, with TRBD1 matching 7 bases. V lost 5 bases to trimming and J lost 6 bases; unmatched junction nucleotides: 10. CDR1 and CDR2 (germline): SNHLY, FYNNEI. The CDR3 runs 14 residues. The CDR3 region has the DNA TGTGCCAGCAGTTCTAACGCTGACAGGGCCGAGCAGTACTTC. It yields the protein CASSSNADRAEQYF.

The CDR3 DNA is TGTGCCAGTAGTACTAGGACAGCAGAAACTGAAGCTTTCTTT. This translates into CASSTRTAETEAFF. The rearrangement uses TRBV19 and TRBJ1-1, with a tentative D call TRBD1 (6 bases). V lost 4 bases and J lost 5, with 14 bases in between. CDR3 length: 14 residues. Germline V gives CDR1 LNHDA, CDR2 SQIVND (reference sequence).

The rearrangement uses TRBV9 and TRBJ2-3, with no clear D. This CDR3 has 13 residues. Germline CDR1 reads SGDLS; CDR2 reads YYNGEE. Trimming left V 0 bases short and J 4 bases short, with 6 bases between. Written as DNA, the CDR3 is TGTGCCAGCAGCGTAGACACGGCAGATACGCAGTATTTT. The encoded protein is CASSVDTADTQYF.

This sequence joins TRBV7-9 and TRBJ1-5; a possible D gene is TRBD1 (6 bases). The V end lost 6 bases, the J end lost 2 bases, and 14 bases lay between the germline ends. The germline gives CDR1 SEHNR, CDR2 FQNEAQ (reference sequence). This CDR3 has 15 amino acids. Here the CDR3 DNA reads TGTGCCAGCAGTCCCACAGGGTTCGGCAATCAGCCCCAGCATTTT. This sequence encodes CASSPTGFGNQPQHF.